Included here is one T cell receptor (beta chain) sequence, with context. Its specific antigen is unknown. Nothing much larger sits one base from this clone, and base qualities are not available. From the cysteine up to the phenylalanine, the CDR3 has a length of 11 residues. Left in the record is the CDR3 DNA by itself, 33 bases read in frame from the first base. V lost 1 base and J lost 8 bases; the stretch between them is 8 bases long. Reading the germline V gene (reference sequence) gives CDR1 GTSNPN and CDR2 SVGIG. The immunoSEQ Assay, a bias-controlled multiplex PCR, was used to amplify TCRbeta CDR3 regions from genomic DNA. Processing in the source paper ran as follows. Nucleated cell counts per sample were estimated from amplification of reference gene primers within the assay. Sequence reads were collapsed and filtered to measure the absolute abundance of every unique TCRbeta CDR3 rearrangement. For each sample, productive Simpson clonality was calculated as the square root of Simpson's diversity index over productive rearrangements. Entries here come from immuneACCESS through TCRdb and include only in-frame sequences with V and J called. Some clones fail to appear in such tables; in the studies checked, an unresolved V gene covers under half of the shortfall, and the cause of the remainder is unknown. V and J calls plus clone size are reproduced from that table; the DNA served to infer D and trimming. In all, the sample holds fewer than 250,000 clones, and roughly four fifths of those were seen once. The leading ten clones occupy around 4% of the sample.

This sample is drawn from a study of blood T cell repertoires in COVID-19 (dated by TCRdb to about 2020). Study-wide context: Collaborator samples came from the United States, Italy and Spain and covered acute and convalescent phases of COVID-19. Samples came from the ongoing ImmuneRACE study (first 160 participants) plus 1,254 subjects from 6 global collaborators. The material from the prospective study consisted of cDNA or gDNA derived from T cells, B-cell-depleted T cells, or PBMCs. The repertoires were made available in a free public database intended to serve as a resource for research on the immune response to SARS-CoV-2. The dataset comprised deeply sampled blood TCRbeta repertoires from subjects exposed to, actively infected with, or recovered from COVID-19. The sample metadata nearly always contained a de-identified subject ID, COVID-19 status, age in years and sex. Where available, HLA class I and class II types were obtained from metadata supplied by the sample provider rather than from assay-based typing.

What the research found in general, with its limitations: The amount of clinical and demographic metadata varied by source and participant and was provided uncurated.

The collaborating institutions used their own protocols to collect whole blood in K2EDTA tubes. For TCRbeta analysis, collaborator samples were shipped as frozen whole blood, as isolated PBMCs, or as DNA extracted from either sample type. This receptor chain uses TRBV30 and TRBJ1-2; a tentative D call is TRBD1 (5 bases match). The TCR comes from a man in his fifties with acute or convalescent COVID-19. Sequencing used peripheral blood. In nucleotides, the sequence is TGTGCCTGGAGTGGCGGGGCCGGCTACACCTTC. Its product reads: CAWSGGAGYTF.